The T cell receptor beta chain under discussion was sequenced for a study of OX40 agonist ivuxolimab in advanced cancers. Only in-frame clones appear in the TCRdb table, and some are missing; sequencing was by immunoSEQ multiplex PCR. The data contain approximately 81,000 clones, 88% of them seen just once; the ten biggest clones take up less than 0.6%. The V segment lost 5 bases and the J segment 8 bases; nucleotides outside the gene matches: 7. CDR3 length: 15 residues. Germline assignment: CDR1 MDHEN and CDR2 SYDVKM. Source: CD4+ or CD8+ T cells sorted from blood, taken in a trial of the OX40 agonist ivuxolimab. This rearrangement joins TRBV28 to TRBJ1-6; 9 bases align to TRBD1. This TCR was recovered from an adult with an advanced solid tumor such as melanoma, head and neck, liver or kidney cancer. The CDR3 is CASSRGTGWDSPLHF. CDR3 DNA sequence: TGTGCCAGCAGTCGAGGGACAGGGTGGGATTCACCCCTCCACTTT.